This TCR beta chain was obtained from a study of blood T cell repertoires in COVID-19. Assay: immunoSEQ multiplex PCR; the TCRdb copy retains only in-frame clones and omits some. The data contain 160,000 or so clones, 87% of them singletons. The junction had 4 bases not matched to a gene; V was cut back by 6 bases and J by 3 bases. Germline CDR1 reads ENHRY; CDR2 reads SYGVKD. The CDR3 extends over 14 amino acids. Only a few counts were recorded for this clone. This clonotype was obtained from a woman in her forties or fifties with acute or convalescent COVID-19. The V call is TRBV10-3, the J call TRBJ1-1, with 10 positions matching TRBD1. Sequenced sample: peripheral blood. CDR3 amino acids: CAIRGTGAHTEAFF. CDR3 DNA sequence: TGTGCCATCAGGGGGACAGGGGCCCACACTGAAGCTTTCTTT.